The 16 T cell receptor beta chains below were found in one sample sequenced in a study of vaccination and CD4 T cells after COVID-19. The Oncomine TCR Beta short-read assay generated sequence data from the DNA of cultured CD4+ T cells. MiXCR, applied by TCRdb to the PCR reads, yields one record per CDR3 protein. Of 9,500 to 15,000 distinct CDR3 sequences in the sample, roughly a third were seen once. These TCRs' antigens remain unknown. Regarding treatment: roughly 10-day PBMC culture with coronavirus spike peptide pools or control peptides (ViraFEST assay). The sample was CD4+ T cells from blood, cultured in vitro, taken before SARS-CoV-2 vaccination. The receptors shown here come from a human donor who received a COVID-19 vaccine.

This clonotype was counted between two and nine times. The chain combines TRBV30 with TRBJ1-1, with a tentative D call TRBD1 (5 bases). Germline-derived CDR1 and CDR2 are GTSNPN and SVGIG (reference sequence). CDR3 length: 13 residues. Trimming took off 7 bases at V and 4 bases at J, with 16 bases between the two ends. As DNA, the CDR3 is TGTGCCTCTGCGGAAGGGACCACCACTGAAGCTTTCTTT. Amino acids: CASAEGTTTEAFF.

Only a few counts were recorded for this clonotype. CDR3: CASSYSWSTDTQYF. CDR3 nucleotide sequence: TGTGCCAGCAGTTACTCATGGAGCACAGATACGCAGTATTTT. The V call is TRBV6-5, the J call TRBJ2-3, with D hard to call. The CDR3 sequence is 14 residues long. Looked up from germline, CDR1 is MNHEY and CDR2 is SVGAGI. Trimming shortened V by 0 bases and J by 0 bases, and 4 bases separated the two germline ends.

This clonotype was counted a few times. The V call is TRBV7-8, the J call TRBJ2-7, with D unresolved. The CDR3 extends over 15 amino acids. V was pared by 5 bases and J by 2 bases, with 16 bases between. The V gene's germline CDR1 is SGHVS and CDR2 FQNEAQ. The CDR3 DNA sequence: TGTGCCAGCAGCATTACCGGGCCCCAACCCTACGAGCAGTACTTC. Amino acids: CASSITGPQPYEQYF.

This clonotype was picked up a small number of times. V gene TRBV7-9 combines with J gene TRBJ1-4, with a possible D match to TRBD1 (5 bases). The CDR3 extends over 16 amino acids. Germline CDR1 and CDR2: SEHNR and FQNEAQ (reference sequence). Trimming removed 1 base at V and 3 bases at J, with 12 bases between. The CDR3 nucleotides read TGTGCCAGCAGCTTAGTTGTCGGGACGGCTAATGAAAAACTGTTTTTT. Protein product: CASSLVVGTANEKLFF.

The chain couples TRBV6-1 to TRBJ2-3, with D possibly matching TRBD1 (5 bases). This CDR3 comprises 16 residues. With 4 bases removed from V and 0 bases from J, the gap between germline ends came to 14 bases. Per the germline V gene, CDR1 is MNHNS and CDR2 is SASEGT. CDR3 sequence reads: CASSGRQYPSTDTQYF. The CDR3, as DNA: TGTGCCAGCAGTGGCAGACAGTATCCTAGCACAGATACGCAGTATTTT.

This clonotype was observed a few times. J is TRBJ1-5 and V is TRBV5-1, with TRBD1 as a possible D gene (5 bases). Trimming took 2 bases from V and 6 from J, leaving 12 bases between them. This CDR3 region has 14 residues. CDR1 SGHRS and CDR2 YFSETQ come from the germline V gene. The CDR3 nucleotides are TGCGCCAGCAGCTTAGCAGGGTATGGTCAGCCCCAGCATTTT. Its protein is CASSLAGYGQPQHF. Full variable domain (rest looked up from reference TRBV5-1 and TRBJ1-5): KAGVTQTPRYLIKTRGQQVTLSCSPISGHRSVSWYQQTPGQGLQFLFEYFSETQRNKGNFPGRFSGRQFSNSRSEMNVSTLELGDSALYLCASSLAGYGQPQHFGDGTRLSIL.

This chain joins TRBV5-1 and TRBJ1-2; 9 bases match TRBD1. CDR3 length: 13 residues. The trim removed 6 bases at V and 4 bases at J, leaving 4 bases unmatched. The germline gives CDR1 SGHRS, CDR2 YFSETQ. The CDR3 bases are TGCGCCAGCAAGGTGGGACAGGGCTATGGCTACACCTTC. Translation gives CASKVGQGYGYTF.

The J gene is TRBJ2-7, the V gene TRBV4-2; TRBD1 matches at 11 bases. Germline V lookup: CDR1 LGHNA, CDR2 YNFKEQ. V was pared by 0 bases and J by 4 bases, with 5 bases of the junction left unmatched. This CDR3 comprises 16 residues. The DNA of the CDR3 is TGTGCCAGCAGCCAAGAAGCCGGGACAGGGGGTTACGAGCAGTACTTC. The encoded protein is CASSQEAGTGGYEQYF.

This chain joins TRBV15 and TRBJ1-4; 7 nucleotides agree with TRBD1. Trimming removed 5 bases from V and 7 bases from J; junction bases left unmatched: 4. Germline lookup yields CDR1 LNHNV and CDR2 YYDKDF (reference sequence). This CDR3 region has 13 residues. CDR3 loop: CATSRDRGEKLFF. In nucleotides, the CDR3 is TGTGCCACCAGCCGGGACAGAGGTGAAAAACTGTTTTTT.

The CDR3 DNA follows: TGTGCCTGGGGGACCAAAGATACGCAGTATTTT. Translated: CAWGTKDTQYF. The J gene is TRBJ2-3, the V gene TRBV30, with D perhaps given as TRBD1 or TRBD2 (5 bases each). This CDR3 comprises 11 residues. Germline CDR1 GTSNPN, CDR2 SVGIG (reference sequence). The V end lost 5 bases, the J end lost 5 bases, and 8 bases lay between the germline ends. Based on the CDR3 plus reference TRBV30 and TRBJ2-3, the full variable domain is SQTIHQWPATLVQPVGSPLSLECTVEGTSNPNLYWYRQAAGRGLQLLFYSVGIGQISSEVPQNLSASRPQDRQFILSSKKLLLSDSGFYLCAWGTKDTQYFGPGTRLTVL.

By share, this clonotype ranks as medium-sized. The rearrangement joins TRBV7-7 to TRBJ2-5; 8 bases line up with TRBD2. Germline V gives CDR1 SSHAT, CDR2 FNYEAQ (reference sequence). V was clipped by 5 bases and J by 5 bases; unmatched bases: 4. This CDR3 comprises 13 residues. The CDR3 DNA follows: TGTGCCAGCAGCATAACTAGCGGTGAGACCCAGTACTTC. Protein: CASSITSGETQYF. Drawing the rest from reference TRBV7-7 and TRBJ2-5, the complete variable domain is GAGVSQSPRYKVTKRGQDVTLRCDPISSHATLYWYQQALGQGPEFLTYFNYEAQPDKSGLPSDRFSAERPEGSISTLTIQRTEQRDSAMYRCASSITSGETQYFGPGTRLLVL.

This clonotype came up a few times. This sequence joins TRBV7-9 and TRBJ2-5; 11 bases align to TRBD2. The CDR3 spans 17 residues. Germline CDR1 reads SEHNR; CDR2 reads FQNEAQ (reference sequence). Trimming at V came to 4 bases and at J to 5 bases, leaving 12 bases not matched to a gene. The CDR3, as DNA: TGTGCCAGCAGCTCCCCGTCGCGACTAGCGGGGTTTGAGACCCAGTACTTC. Translating gives CASSSPSRLAGFETQYF.

The J gene is TRBJ2-3, the V gene TRBV12-5; TRBD1 agrees at 9 bases. The CDR3 has 16 residues. CDR1 is LGHNT, CDR2 FRNRAP, per germline. V shed 1 base and J 5 bases; nucleotides not matched to a gene: 7. The CDR3 nucleotides read TGTGCTAGTGGTTTGGACAGGGGGCATAAAGTAGATACGCAGTATTTT. The encoded protein is CASGLDRGHKVDTQYF.

CDR3 DNA: TGTGCCAGCAGCTTAGGTTCAGGGGAAGGTCAGCCCCAGCATTTT. It encodes CASSLGSGEGQPQHF. The chain is built from TRBV7-9 and TRBJ1-5; a weak D match, TRBD1 (6 bases). CDR1 SEHNR and CDR2 FQNEAQ come from the germline V gene (reference sequence). The ends were cut back, 1 base at V and 6 bases at J, with 13 bases in the middle. CDR3 length: 15 amino acids. Together with reference TRBV7-9 and TRBJ1-5, the CDR3 gives the full variable domain: DTGVSQNPRHKITKRGQNVTFRCDPISEHNRLYWYRQTLGQGPEFLTYFQNEAQLEKSRLLSDRFSAERPKGSFSTLEIQRTEQGDSAMYLCASSLGSGEGQPQHFGDGTRLSIL.

The chain couples TRBV20-1 to TRBJ2-7; possible D gene TRBD2, 5 bases. This CDR3 region has 14 residues. The V and J ends lost 6 bases and 4 bases respectively, with 19 bases between them. Germline V gene sequence: CDR1 DFQATT, CDR2 SNEGSKA (reference sequence). Here the CDR3 reads CSAETGPTGYEQYF. DNA for the CDR3: TGCAGTGCCGAAACCGGGCCAACGGGGTACGAGCAGTACTTC.

This chain links TRBV12-3 or TRBV12-4 with TRBJ1-1; possibly TRBD1 for D (5 bases). Trimming shortened V by 3 bases and J by 1 base, and 9 bases separated the two germline ends. The CDR3 is made up of 14 amino acids. The CDR3 sequence: CASSLSGGNTEAFF. CDR3 nucleotide sequence: TGTGCCAGCAGTTTGAGCGGGGGGAACACTGAAGCTTTCTTT.